Listed below are T cell receptor beta chains from one sample, sequenced in a study of blood T cell repertoires in COVID-19. The data were produced by immunoSEQ multiplex PCR, yet TCRdb's version contains in-frame clones alone and is incomplete. The sample lists 100,000 to 150,000 clones, 65% to 90% seen once, with around 10% in the top ten. Source material: peripheral blood. The receptors come from a human donor in a cohort sampled during active COVID-19. Both conserved end residues are part of each CDR3. The D gene is left open where the match is weak. Some rows mark clone size as missing; the rest say once, few, many or name a class of expanded clone.

>NA|11|TRBV18|NA|TRBJ2-5
CASSPRETQYF
TGTGCCAGCTCACCGCGGGAGACCCAGTACTTC
>NA|13|TRBV19|NA|TRBJ2-1
CASSAQHRVEQFF
TGTGCCAGTAGTGCCCAACACAGGGTTGAGCAGTTCTTC
>TRBD2|18|TRBV19|NA|TRBJ2-3
CASSGLAGAGSSTDTQYF
TGTGCCAGTAGCGGACTAGCGGGGGCCGGGTCTAGCACAGATACGCAGTATTTT
>TRBD1|14|TRBV2|NA|TRBJ2-1
CASMRTGEYNEQFF
TGTGCCAGCATGCGGACAGGGGAGTACAATGAGCAGTTCTTC
>TRBD1|14|TRBV7-8|NA|TRBJ1-5
CASSPGQVNQPQHF
TGTGCCAGCAGCCCGGGACAGGTCAATCAGCCCCAGCATTTT
>TRBD1|15|TRBV5-6|NA|TRBJ1-6
CASSRQAGQNSPLHF
TGTGCCAGCAGCCGACAGGCGGGACAGAATTCACCCCTCCACTTT
>TRBD1|14|TRBV2|NA|TRBJ1-2
CASRGQGSSFGYTF
TGTGCCAGCAGAGGACAGGGATCCAGCTTTGGCTACACCTTC
>TRBD1|14|TRBV9|NA|TRBJ1-4
CASSPDRGNEKLFF
TGTGCCAGCAGCCCAGACAGGGGGAATGAAAAACTGTTTTTT
>TRBD1|16|TRBV6-2/TRBV6-3|NA|TRBJ1-2
CASSWSGTGGGYGYTF
TGTGCCAGCAGTTGGTCGGGGACAGGCGGTGGCTATGGCTACACCTTC
>NA|15|TRBV6-5|NA|TRBJ2-3
CASSQRGERTDTQYF
TGTGCCAGCAGTCAGAGAGGCGAGCGCACAGATACGCAGTATTTT
>TRBD1|16|TRBV5-6|NA|TRBJ2-7
CASSLPGQASSYEQYF
TGTGCCAGCAGCCTACCGGGACAGGCGAGCTCCTACGAGCAGTACTTC
>NA|13|TRBV3-1/TRBV3-2|NA|TRBJ2-3
CASSPTLADTQYF
TGTGCCAGCAGTCCAACTCTAGCGGATACGCAGTATTTT
>TRBD1|13|TRBV9|NA|TRBJ2-3
CASSFDREDTQYF
TGTGCCAGCAGCTTTGACAGGGAGGATACGCAGTATTTT
>TRBD1|14|TRBV11-2|once|TRBJ2-1
CASSWGYTGDEQFF
TGTGCCAGCAGCTGGGGATATACAGGGGATGAGCAGTTCTTC
>TRBD1|14|TRBV5-1|many|TRBJ1-1
CASSLTGGTPEAFF
TGCGCCAGCAGCTTGACAGGGGGCACCCCTGAAGCTTTCTTT
>NA|13|TRBV7-2|NA|TRBJ2-5
CASSFGGGETQYF
TGTGCCAGCAGCTTCGGTGGAGGAGAGACCCAGTACTTC
>NA|13|TRBV5-1|NA|TRBJ2-7
CASSSGHGYEQYF
TGCGCCAGCAGCTCGGGACACGGCTACGAGCAGTACTTC
>NA|15|TRBV23-1|NA|TRBJ2-4
CASIPESGPGNIQYF
TGCGCCAGCATACCGGAGTCCGGCCCAGGGAACATTCAGTACTTC
>NA|14|TRBV9|NA|TRBJ2-2
CASSMTENTGELFF
TGTGCCAGCAGCATGACAGAGAACACCGGGGAGCTGTTTTTT
>TRBD1|15|TRBV4-1|NA|TRBJ2-7
CASSLGTGWAYEQYF
TGCGCCAGCAGCCTAGGGACAGGGTGGGCCTACGAGCAGTACTTC
>TRBD1|14|TRBV3-1/TRBV3-2|once|TRBJ1-2
CASSRQGTGESYTF
TGTGCCAGCAGCCGCCAAGGGACAGGGGAAAGCTACACCTTC
>TRBD1|15|TRBV5-4|NA|TRBJ1-1
CASSLGTGEGTEAFF
TGTGCCAGCAGCTTAGGGACAGGGGAGGGCACTGAAGCTTTCTTT
>TRBD1|21|TRBV12-5|NA|TRBJ1-1
CASGLNARGLFKDDIPHDTFF
TGTGCTAGTGGTTTAAATGCCAGGGGGCTTTTCAAAGACGATATCCCCCACGATACTTTCTTT
>TRBD2|14|TRBV20-1|NA|TRBJ2-1
CSASSAGGINEQFF
TGCAGTGCTAGTTCAGCGGGGGGGATCAATGAGCAGTTCTTC
>NA|15|TRBV7-9|once|TRBJ2-5
CASSLLEAPPETQYF
TGTGCCAGCAGCTTGCTAGAGGCACCCCCAGAGACCCAGTACTTC
>NA|14|TRBV4-3|NA|TRBJ1-2
CASSQDGQRTGYTF
TGCGCCAGCAGCCAAGACGGACAGCGAACTGGCTACACCTTC
>NA|15|TRBV5-1|once|TRBJ1-4
CASSRGEGSREKLFF
TGCGCCAGCAGTCGGGGAGAGGGTAGTCGTGAAAAACTGTTTTTT
>NA|13|TRBV2|NA|TRBJ1-2
CASSEEGGYGYTF
TGTGCCAGCAGTGAGGAAGGGGGCTATGGCTACACCTTC
>NA|11|TRBV6-5|once|TRBJ2-7
CASTTSYEQYF
TGTGCCAGTACGACATCCTACGAGCAGTACTTC
>NA|16|TRBV6-1|NA|TRBJ2-1
CASSEMGGNEGDEQFF
TGTGCCAGCAGTGAAATGGGTGGTAATGAGGGGGATGAGCAGTTCTTC
>TRBD2|15|TRBV11-2|NA|TRBJ2-1
CASSLNSGGHNEQFF
TGTGCCAGCAGCTTAAATAGCGGGGGACACAATGAGCAGTTCTTC
>TRBD1|17|TRBV9|NA|TRBJ1-3
CASSISGTGFSGNTIYF
TGTGCCAGCAGCATATCCGGGACAGGCTTCTCTGGAAACACCATATATTTT
>NA|11|TRBV19|NA|TRBJ1-1
CASSTPTEAFF
TGTGCCAGTAGTACTCCGACTGAAGCTTTCTTT
>TRBD1|15|TRBV15|NA|TRBJ1-4
CATSVRQGTNEKLFF
TGTGCCACCAGCGTACGACAGGGAACTAATGAAAAACTGTTTTTT
>NA|17|TRBV29-1|NA|TRBJ1-1
CSVVSRTTGSGNTEAFF
TGCAGCGTTGTAAGTAGAACGACGGGTTCCGGAAACACTGAAGCTTTCTTT
>TRBD1|16|TRBV29-1|NA|TRBJ2-1
CSVGTDRVGNYNEQFF
TGCAGCGTCGGGACGGACAGGGTGGGCAACTACAATGAGCAGTTCTTC
>TRBD1|14|TRBV6-1|NA|TRBJ2-5
CASSENRGLGTQYF
TGTGCCAGCAGTGAAAACAGGGGGCTTGGGACCCAGTACTTC
>TRBD1|16|TRBV28|few|TRBJ1-5
CASNPGSRTGGRAQHF
TGTGCCAGCAATCCCGGGTCTAGGACAGGGGGTAGAGCCCAGCATTTT
>NA|15|TRBV11-2|NA|TRBJ2-7
CASSLGQGSLNEQYF
TGTGCCAGCAGCTTAGGGCAGGGATCCCTCAACGAGCAGTACTTC
>TRBD2|17|TRBV5-1|NA|TRBJ2-1
CASSPSASGGAGNEQFF
TGCGCCAGCAGCCCGTCGGCTAGCGGGGGGGCAGGCAATGAGCAGTTCTTC
>TRBD1|16|TRBV11-2|NA|TRBJ2-7
CASSLRGTGPSYEQYF
TGTGCCAGCAGCTTGAGGGGGACAGGGCCCAGCTACGAGCAGTACTTC
>NA|13|TRBV5-1|NA|TRBJ2-7
CASSLDRGAEQYF
TGCGCCAGCAGCTTGGACCGGGGAGCGGAGCAGTACTTC
>NA|15|TRBV7-6|NA|TRBJ1-5
CASSLSGYSNQPQHF
TGTGCCAGCAGCTTAAGCGGATATAGCAATCAGCCCCAGCATTTT
>TRBD2|17|TRBV4-1|NA|TRBJ2-1
CASSPSSPGGIYNEQFF
TGCGCCAGCAGCCCATCGTCCCCGGGGGGGATCTACAATGAGCAGTTCTTC
>TRBD2|19|TRBV6-2/TRBV6-3|NA|TRBJ2-2
CASSYFRRGGRYSAGELFF
TGTGCCAGCAGTTACTTTCGGCGGGGGGGCCGCTATTCGGCCGGGGAGCTGTTTTTT
>NA|14|TRBV28|few|TRBJ1-1
CASSLSSGGTEAFF
TGTGCCAGCAGTTTATCATCGGGGGGCACTGAAGCTTTCTTT
>NA|13|TRBV28|NA|TRBJ1-5
CASSPRAYQPQHF
TGTGCCAGCAGTCCGAGGGCGTATCAGCCCCAGCATTTT
>TRBD1|15|TRBV5-1|NA|TRBJ1-2
CASSSRTGAEYGYTF
TGCGCCAGCAGCTCGCGGACAGGGGCAGAATATGGCTACACCTTC
>NA|15|TRBV7-8|NA|TRBJ1-1
CASSLGLNMNTEAFF
TGTGCCAGCAGCTTAGGCCTGAACATGAACACTGAAGCTTTCTTT